These 9 T cell receptor beta chains were sequenced from one sample in a study of T cells after yellow fever vaccination. Via MiXCR, TCRdb re-called the 5' RACE reads, giving one row per CDR3 protein. The table lists about 240,000 distinct CDR3 sequences, 3.6% of them singletons. This specimen consisted of PBMCs, obtained 15 days after the yellow fever booster vaccination. Source of these receptors: a young man who received the YFV17D yellow fever vaccine.

V and J are TRBV6-2 or TRBV6-3 and TRBJ1-1; D perhaps matches TRBD1 (5 bases). The CDR3 is made up of 15 amino acids. Trimming removed 6 bases at V and 7 bases at J, with 21 bases between. Per the germline V gene, CDR1 is MNHEY and CDR2 is SVGEGT. The CDR3: CASSPFPGTGSEAFF. DNA for the CDR3: TGTGCCAGCAGCCCTTTCCCCGGGACTGGAAGTGAAGCTTTCTTT.

This clonotype was seen ten or more times. The rearrangement joins TRBV7-9 to TRBJ1-1, with D uncertain. In germline, CDR1 is SEHNR, CDR2 FQNEAQ (reference sequence). The CDR3 sequence is 15 residues long. The V gene lost 1 base and the J gene lost 1 base, with 10 bases spanning the gap. The CDR3 region has the DNA TGTGCCAGCAGCTTAGATACCGGGGAGAACACTGAAGCTTTCTTT. Residues: CASSLDTGENTEAFF.

The table lists this clonotype with many counts. The V gene is TRBV4-1, the J gene TRBJ2-3; D not certain. The V end was cut by 1 base, the J end by 1 base, with 15 bases between. Germline values: CDR1 MGHRA, CDR2 YSYEKL. This CDR3 contains 17 residues. CDR3 DNA sequence: TGCGCCAGCAGCCAAGTCCAAACAGAGCCTCGCACAGATACGCAGTATTTT. The encoded protein is CASSQVQTEPRTDTQYF.

This clonotype has at least ten counts. The J gene is TRBJ2-3, the V gene TRBV5-6; tentative D call: TRBD1 (5 bases). This CDR3 contains 14 residues. Germline CDR1 SGHDT, CDR2 YYEEEE. V was cut by 1 base and J by 6 bases, with 12 bases left in between. CDR3 nucleotide sequence: TGTGCCAGCAGCTTGTCTGGGGCGTGGGATACGCAGTATTTT. Encoded protein: CASSLSGAWDTQYF.

This clonotype has ten or more counts. The rearrangement uses TRBV15 and TRBJ2-5; D gene uncertain. V was shortened by 0 bases and J by 8 bases, with 13 bases between the two germline ends. This CDR3 contains 14 residues. Germline V gene lookup returns CDR1 LNHNV and CDR2 YYDKDF (reference sequence). CDR3 coding DNA: TGTGCCACCAGCAGAGATTATACGAGTCGCACCCAGTACTTC. It encodes CATSRDYTSRTQYF.

There are many counts of this clonotype. The rearrangement joins TRBV7-2 to TRBJ2-3; TRBD2 might be the D (6 bases). CDR3 length: 15 residues. Trimming removed 2 bases at V and 3 bases at J, with 12 bases between. Germline lookup yields CDR1 SGHTA and CDR2 FQGNSA. Written as DNA, the CDR3 is TGTGCCAGCAGCTTAACGGGGGAGAGGACAGATACGCAGTATTTT. This gives the protein CASSLTGERTDTQYF.

The rearrangement links TRBV10-3 to TRBJ2-5; D gene ambiguous. This CDR3 has 14 residues. Trimming pared 4 bases from V and 2 bases from J, leaving 11 bases between. From germline, CDR1 is ENHRY and CDR2 SYGVKD. CDR3 nucleotide sequence: TGTGCCATCAGTGCGGGCGGAGCTCAAGAGACCCAGTACTTC. Translation gives CAISAGGAQETQYF.

In this sample, this clonotype turned up many times. The rearrangement uses TRBV20-1 and TRBJ2-5; no clear D. Germline loops: CDR1 DFQATT, CDR2 SNEGSKA (reference sequence). The CDR3 is 11 amino acids. This CDR3 reads CSPLMGETQYF. In DNA form, the CDR3 reads TGCAGCCCCCTAATGGGCGAGACCCAGTACTTC.

This clonotype was detected ten times or more. The V call is TRBV5-1, the J call TRBJ2-2; tentative D call: TRBD1 (6 bases). Trimming took off 3 bases at V and 0 bases at J, with 12 bases between the two ends. The CDR3 sequence is 16 residues long. From germline, CDR1 is SGHRS and CDR2 YFSETQ. The CDR3 sequence is CASSSPDSANTGELFF. CDR3 bases: TGCGCCAGCAGCTCTCCGGACAGCGCGAACACCGGGGAGCTGTTTTTT.